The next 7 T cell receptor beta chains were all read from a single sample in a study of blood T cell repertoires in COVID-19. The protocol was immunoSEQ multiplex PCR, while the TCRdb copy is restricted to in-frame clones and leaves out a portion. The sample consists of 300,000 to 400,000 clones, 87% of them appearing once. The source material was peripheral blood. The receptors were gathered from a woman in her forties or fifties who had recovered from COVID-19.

The chain's CDR3 is CASSRIRPTLPGNTIYF. DNA of the CDR3: TGTGCCAGCAGCCGAATACGACCGACACTCCCTGGAAACACCATATATTTT. This chain uses TRBV6-6 with TRBJ1-3; no definite D call. The CDR3 loop spans 17 amino acids. Per germline, CDR1 MNHNY and CDR2 SVGAGI (reference sequence). V gave up 6 bases and J gave up 2 bases, with 20 bases separating them.

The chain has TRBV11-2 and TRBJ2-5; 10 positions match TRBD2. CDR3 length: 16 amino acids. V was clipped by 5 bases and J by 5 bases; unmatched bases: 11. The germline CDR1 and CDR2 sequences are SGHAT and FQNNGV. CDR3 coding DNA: TGTGCCAGCAGCAGTTCGGCTAGCGGGGGTCCCGAGACCCAGTACTTC. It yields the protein CASSSSASGGPETQYF.

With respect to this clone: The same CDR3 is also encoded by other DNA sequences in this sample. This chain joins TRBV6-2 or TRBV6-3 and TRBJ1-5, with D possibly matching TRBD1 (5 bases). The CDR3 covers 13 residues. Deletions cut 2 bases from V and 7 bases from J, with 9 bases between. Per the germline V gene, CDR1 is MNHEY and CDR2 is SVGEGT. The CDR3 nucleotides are TGTGCCAGCAGTTACAGGGGTGGCCAGCCCCAGCATTTT. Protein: CASSYRGGQPQHF.

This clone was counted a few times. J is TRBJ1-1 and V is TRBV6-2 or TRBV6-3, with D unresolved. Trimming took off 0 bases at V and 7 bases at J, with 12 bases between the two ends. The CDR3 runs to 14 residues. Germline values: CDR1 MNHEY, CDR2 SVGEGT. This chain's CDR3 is CASSYSTGDGEAFF. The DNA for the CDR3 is TGTGCCAGCAGTTACTCGACTGGCGACGGTGAAGCTTTCTTT.

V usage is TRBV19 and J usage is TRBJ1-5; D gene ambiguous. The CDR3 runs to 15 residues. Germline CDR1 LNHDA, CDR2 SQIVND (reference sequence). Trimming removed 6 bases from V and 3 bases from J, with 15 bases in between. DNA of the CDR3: TGTGCCAGTAGCCCTTCCGCGGGATTCAATCAGCCCCAGCATTTT. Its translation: CASSPSAGFNQPQHF. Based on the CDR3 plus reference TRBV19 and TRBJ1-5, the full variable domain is DGGITQSPKYLFRKEGQNVTLSCEQNLNHDAMYWYRQDPGQGLRLIYYSQIVNDFQKGDIAEGYSVSREKKESFPLTVTSAQKNPTAFYLCASSPSAGFNQPQHFGDGTRLSIL.

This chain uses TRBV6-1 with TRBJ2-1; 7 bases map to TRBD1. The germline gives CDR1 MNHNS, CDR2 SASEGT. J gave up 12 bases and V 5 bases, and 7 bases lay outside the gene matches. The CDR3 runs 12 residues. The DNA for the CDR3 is TGTGCCAGCAGTCCACAGGGGAGTGGGCAGTTCTTC. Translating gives CASSPQGSGQFF.

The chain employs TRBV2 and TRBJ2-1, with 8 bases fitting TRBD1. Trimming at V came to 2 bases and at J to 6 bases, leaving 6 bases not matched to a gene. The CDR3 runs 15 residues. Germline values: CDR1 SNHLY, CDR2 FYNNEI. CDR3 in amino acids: CASSEMGQALNEQFF. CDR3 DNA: TGTGCCAGCAGTGAAATGGGACAGGCCCTCAATGAGCAGTTCTTC. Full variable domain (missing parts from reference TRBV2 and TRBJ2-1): EPEVTQTPSHQVTQMGQEVILRCVPISNHLYFYWYRQILGQKVEFLVSFYNNEISEKSEIFDDQFSVERPDGSNFTLKIRSTKLEDSAMYFCASSEMGQALNEQFFGPGTRLTVL.